The sequence of this TCR beta chain was determined in a study of neurological immune-mediated disorders. Trimming removed 1 base from V and 1 base from J, with 11 bases in between. The CDR3 covers 16 residues. The germline CDR1 and CDR2 sequences are DFQATT and SNEGSKA (reference sequence). Time point described: longitudinal time-point 2. A blood bank in Maryland, USA, provided the volunteers who served as healthy controls. Via MiXCR, TCRdb re-called the 5' RACE reads, giving one row per CDR3 protein. Seen here are more than 55,000 distinct CDR3 sequences, less than 10% observed once, and the top ten hold approximately 13%. This clonotype was observed at least ten times.

This chain joins TRBV20-1 and TRBJ2-6, with D possibly matching TRBD1 (6 bases). The clonotype originates from a man aged 30 to 39 in good health. Sequencing used PBMCs. CDR3 protein: CSARAQGTSGANVLTF. DNA for the CDR3: TGCAGTGCTAGAGCCCAGGGGACGTCTGGGGCCAACGTCCTGACTTTC.